In its sample, the clone carrying this TCR beta chain was seen a few times. Per germline, CDR1 LGHDT and CDR2 YNNKEL (reference sequence). V shed 0 bases and J shed 1 base, with 7 bases lying between them. CDR3 length: 14 residues. This entry belongs to a study of T-cell memory formation after mild COVID-19. TCRdb itself ran the 5' RACE reads through MiXCR, one entry per CDR3 protein. The data contain roughly 80,000 distinct CDR3 sequences, more than 11% of them singletons. V usage is TRBV3-1 and J usage is TRBJ2-7; D unresolved. The sample taken for sequencing was PBMCs or a T cell subset sorted from them (not recorded which). The receptor's source is an adult woman who had mild COVID-19 (a few samples of this study predate the infection). Cell type and time point are not known. The CDR3 DNA is TGTGCCAGCAGCCAAGAGGGCAGTTCCTACGAGCAGTACTTC. Translation: CASSQEGSSYEQYF.